The TCR beta chain under discussion was sequenced for a study of CD8 T cells in Susac syndrome. Trimming cost V 0 bases and J 3 bases, with 5 bases left between them. This CDR3 is built from 13 residues. Germline V gives CDR1 LGHNA, CDR2 YSLEER. The RNA input was about 0.5 to 1 ug, and it was reverse transcribed with random hexamers. TCRdb itself ran the immunoSEQ multiplex PCR reads through MiXCR, one entry per CDR3 protein. Of about 180,000 distinct CDR3 sequences listed, 95% are singletons. The clonotype originates from a human donor with multiple sclerosis. The sequenced sample was CD4+ T cells from PBMCs. The V and J genes are TRBV4-3 and TRBJ2-5; D might be TRBD1 (5 bases). CDR3 in DNA: TGCGCCAGCAGCCAAGACAGGGAAGAGACCCAGTACTTC. This encodes CASSQDREETQYF.